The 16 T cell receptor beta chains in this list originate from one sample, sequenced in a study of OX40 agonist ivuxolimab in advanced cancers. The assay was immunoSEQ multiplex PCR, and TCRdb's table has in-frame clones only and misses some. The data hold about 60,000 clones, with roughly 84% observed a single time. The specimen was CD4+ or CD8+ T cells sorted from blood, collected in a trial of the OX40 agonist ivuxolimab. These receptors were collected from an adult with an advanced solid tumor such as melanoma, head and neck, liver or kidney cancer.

CDR3 amino acids: CSARTTGELFF. The CDR3 DNA reads as TGCAGCGCCCGGACTACCGGGGAGCTGTTTTTT. The chain combines TRBV29-1 with TRBJ2-2; the D gene is possibly TRBD2 (5 bases). Germline V lookup: CDR1 SQVTM, CDR2 ANQGSEA. The CDR3 covers 11 residues. Deletions cut 7 bases from V and 5 bases from J, with 8 bases between.

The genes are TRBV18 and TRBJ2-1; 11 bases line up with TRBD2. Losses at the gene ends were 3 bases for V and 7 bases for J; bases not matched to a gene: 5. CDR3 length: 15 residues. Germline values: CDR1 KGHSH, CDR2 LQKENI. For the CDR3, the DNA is TGTGCCAGCTCACCCGGGACTAGCGGAGGGAATGAGCAGTTCTTC. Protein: CASSPGTSGGNEQFF.

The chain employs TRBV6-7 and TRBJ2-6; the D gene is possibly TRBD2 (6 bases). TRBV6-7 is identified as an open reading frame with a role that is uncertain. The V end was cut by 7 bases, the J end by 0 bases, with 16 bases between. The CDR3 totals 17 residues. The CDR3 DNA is TGTGCCAGCATCAGGGCGGCGGGAAGCTCTGGGGCCAACGTCCTGACTTTC. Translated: CASIRAAGSSGANVLTF.

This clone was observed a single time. DNA of the CDR3: TGTGCCAGCAGCTTCACGGGAGGGCCCAACGAGCAGTACTTC. Translating it yields CASSFTGGPNEQYF. V and J are TRBV7-9 and TRBJ2-7; 8 bases align to TRBD2. CDR1 SEHNR and CDR2 FQNEAQ come from the germline V gene (reference sequence). The CDR3 length is 14 residues. The V gene end was trimmed by 3 bases and the J gene end by 5 bases; junction bases not matched to a gene: 6.

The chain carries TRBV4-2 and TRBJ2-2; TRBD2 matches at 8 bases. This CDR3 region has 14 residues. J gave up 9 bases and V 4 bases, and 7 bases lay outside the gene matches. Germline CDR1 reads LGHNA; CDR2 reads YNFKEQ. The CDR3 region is CASSLKLAVRELFF. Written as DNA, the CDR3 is TGTGCCAGCAGCCTAAAACTAGCGGTCCGGGAGCTGTTTTTT.

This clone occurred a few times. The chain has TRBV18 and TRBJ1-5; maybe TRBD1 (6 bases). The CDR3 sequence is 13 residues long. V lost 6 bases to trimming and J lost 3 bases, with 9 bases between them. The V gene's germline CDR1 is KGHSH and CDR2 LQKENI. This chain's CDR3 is CASSGQYNQPQHF. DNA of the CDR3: TGTGCCAGCTCCGGACAGTACAATCAGCCCCAGCATTTT.

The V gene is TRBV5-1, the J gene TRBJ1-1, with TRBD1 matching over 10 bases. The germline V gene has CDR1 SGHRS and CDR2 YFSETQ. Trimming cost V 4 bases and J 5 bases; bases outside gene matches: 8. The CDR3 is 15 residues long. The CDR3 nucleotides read TGCGCCAGCAGCCCTGGACAGGGGGGGAGGACTGAAGCTTTCTTT. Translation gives CASSPGQGGRTEAFF.

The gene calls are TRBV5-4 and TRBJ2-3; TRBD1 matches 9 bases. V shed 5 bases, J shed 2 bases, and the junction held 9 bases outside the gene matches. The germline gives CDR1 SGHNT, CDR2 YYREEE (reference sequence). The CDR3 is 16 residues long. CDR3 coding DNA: TGTGCCAGCAGGGACAGGGGAAAAGTATCCACAGATACGCAGTATTTT. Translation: CASRDRGKVSTDTQYF.

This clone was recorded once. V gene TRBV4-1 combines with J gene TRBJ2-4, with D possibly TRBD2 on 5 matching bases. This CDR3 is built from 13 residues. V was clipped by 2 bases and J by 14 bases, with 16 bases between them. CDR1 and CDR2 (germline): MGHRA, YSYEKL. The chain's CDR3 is CASSQPPAVVKYF. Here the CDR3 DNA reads TGCGCCAGCAGCCAACCGCCAGCGGTAGTAAAGTACTTC.

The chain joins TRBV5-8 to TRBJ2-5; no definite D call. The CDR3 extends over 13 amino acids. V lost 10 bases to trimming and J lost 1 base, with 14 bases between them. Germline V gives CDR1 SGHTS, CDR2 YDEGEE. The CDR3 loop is CADDVRPQETQYF. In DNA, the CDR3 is TGTGCCGATGATGTCAGGCCCCAAGAGACCCAGTACTTC.

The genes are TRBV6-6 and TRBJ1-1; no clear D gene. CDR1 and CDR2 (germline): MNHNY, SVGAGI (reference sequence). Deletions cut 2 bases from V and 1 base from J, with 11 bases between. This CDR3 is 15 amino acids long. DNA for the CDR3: TGTGCCAGCAGTTACCCCCCCTCGCAGAACACTGAAGCTTTCTTT. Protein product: CASSYPPSQNTEAFF.

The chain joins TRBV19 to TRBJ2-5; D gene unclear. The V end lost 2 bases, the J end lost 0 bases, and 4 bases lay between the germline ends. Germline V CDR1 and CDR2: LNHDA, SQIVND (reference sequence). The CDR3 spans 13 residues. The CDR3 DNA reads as TGTGCCAGTAGTATAACGAACCAAGAGACCCAGTACTTC. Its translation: CASSITNQETQYF.

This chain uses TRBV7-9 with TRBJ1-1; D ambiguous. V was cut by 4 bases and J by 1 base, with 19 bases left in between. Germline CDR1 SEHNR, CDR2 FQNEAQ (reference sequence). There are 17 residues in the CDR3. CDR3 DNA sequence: TGTGCCAGCAGCTCCAACCGACGGTTATCGCCGAACACTGAAGCTTTCTTT. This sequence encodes CASSSNRRLSPNTEAFF.

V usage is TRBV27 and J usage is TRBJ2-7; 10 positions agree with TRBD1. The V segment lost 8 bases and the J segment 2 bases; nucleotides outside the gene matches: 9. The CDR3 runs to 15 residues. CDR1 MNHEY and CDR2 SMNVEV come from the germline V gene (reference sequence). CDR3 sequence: CASLPLGTGAYEQYF. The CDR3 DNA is TGTGCCAGCCTACCACTCGGGACAGGGGCCTACGAGCAGTACTTC.

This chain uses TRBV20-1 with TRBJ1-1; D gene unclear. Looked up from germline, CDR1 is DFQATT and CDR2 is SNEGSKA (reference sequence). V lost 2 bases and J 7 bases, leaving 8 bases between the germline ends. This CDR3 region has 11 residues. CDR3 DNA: TGCAGTGCTAGATCCCCGAATGAAGCTTTCTTT. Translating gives CSARSPNEAFF.

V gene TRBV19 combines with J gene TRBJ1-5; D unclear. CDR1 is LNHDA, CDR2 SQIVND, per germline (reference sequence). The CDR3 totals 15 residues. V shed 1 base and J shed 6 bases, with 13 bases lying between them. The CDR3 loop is CASSIALGDGQPQHF. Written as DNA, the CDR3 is TGTGCCAGTAGTATAGCTCTCGGGGATGGTCAGCCCCAGCATTTT.